This T cell receptor (beta chain) was recovered during a study of blood T cell repertoires in COVID-19. The CDR3 loop spans 14 amino acids. From germline, CDR1 is SGHTA and CDR2 FQGNSA. The J segment lost 9 bases and the V segment lost 4 bases, leaving 8 bases of the junction unmatched. The data were produced by immunoSEQ multiplex PCR, yet TCRdb's version contains in-frame clones alone and is incomplete. The repertoire holds about 270,000 clones, with around 82% as singletons. The source of this sequence is a woman aged 18-35 years with acute or convalescent COVID-19. The V call is TRBV7-2, the J call TRBJ2-1, with 8 bases that match TRBD2. Specimen: peripheral blood. In nucleotides, the CDR3 is TGTGCCAGCAGCTCTTTAGCGGGATCGATTGAGCAGTTCTTC. Residues: CASSSLAGSIEQFF. The full variable domain, in which reference TRBV7-2 and TRBJ2-1 provide the parts outside the CDR3, is GAGVSQSPSNKVTEKGKDVELRCDPISGHTALYWYRQSLGQGLEFLIYFQGNSAPDKSGLPSDRFSAERTGGSVSTLTIQRTQQEDSAVYLCASSSLAGSIEQFFGPGTRLTVL.